One sample yielded the 9 T cell receptor beta chains listed below, sequenced in a study of CD8 T cells in ankylosing spondylitis. TCRdb passed the 5' RACE reads through MiXCR, listing each CDR3 protein once. The sample yields roughly 200,000 distinct CDR3 sequences, roughly 12% seen once. Sequences were obtained from blood, either unsorted or a sorted T cell fraction (not recorded which). The receptor set was obtained from a male donor with ankylosing spondylitis or in good health (not recorded which).

In its sample, this clonotype was seen a few times. This chain connects TRBV2 to TRBJ2-3, with a possible D match to TRBD1 (6 bases). The germline gives CDR1 SNHLY, CDR2 FYNNEI. The V gene lost 11 bases and the J gene lost 1 base, with 19 bases spanning the gap. The CDR3 has 15 amino acids. CDR3 coding DNA: TGTGCCCTAAACCCAACAGGGAGCGGCACAGATACGCAGTATTTT. This codes for CALNPTGSGTDTQYF.

This clonotype came up a few times. The J gene is TRBJ1-1, the V gene TRBV7-9; weak D call: TRBD1 (5 bases). CDR1 and CDR2 (germline): SEHNR, FQNEAQ (reference sequence). This CDR3 contains 14 residues. Between the trimmed V and J ends, which lost 4 bases and 7 bases, there was a span of 16 bases. The CDR3 sequence is CASSWRSDGGEAFF. CDR3 DNA sequence: TGTGCCAGCAGCTGGCGATCAGATGGGGGTGAAGCTTTCTTT.

The V gene is TRBV4-1, the J gene TRBJ2-7; 7 nucleotides align to TRBD1. The CDR3 consists of 16 residues. V shed 1 base and J 5 bases; nucleotides not matched to a gene: 11. Germline lookup yields CDR1 MGHRA and CDR2 YSYEKL. The DNA for the CDR3 is TGCGCCAGCAGCCAAGCCCGACAGGGCCCCACGCACGAGCAGTACTTC. Its translation is CASSQARQGPTHEQYF.

This clonotype was counted at least ten times. This chain uses TRBV5-1 with TRBJ2-1; 7 bases agree with TRBD1. From germline, CDR1 is SGHRS and CDR2 YFSETQ. V lost 0 bases, J lost 5 bases, and 5 bases stayed unmatched. The CDR3 contains 15 residues. The CDR3 sequence: CASSLGQGGDNEQFF. Here the CDR3 DNA reads TGCGCCAGCAGCTTGGGACAGGGTGGCGACAATGAGCAGTTCTTC. The full variable domain, rest sourced from reference TRBV5-1 and TRBJ2-1, is KAGVTQTPRYLIKTRGQQVTLSCSPISGHRSVSWYQQTPGQGLQFLFEYFSETQRNKGNFPGRFSGRQFSNSRSEMNVSTLELGDSALYLCASSLGQGGDNEQFFGPGTRLTVL.

The CDR3 DNA reads TGTGCCAGCAGCCCCGAGGGAGGGGCGAACGGGGAGCTGTTTTTT. Translating gives CASSPEGGANGELFF. The chain recombines TRBV13 with TRBJ2-2; 7 bases fit TRBD2. Germline CDR1 is PRHDT and CDR2 is FYEKMQ (reference sequence). V lost 5 bases, J lost 7 bases, and 10 bases stayed unmatched. CDR3 size: 15 residues.

This clonotype has only a few counts. The chain links TRBV27 to TRBJ1-2, with 9 bases that match TRBD1. CDR3 length equals 14 residues. The V and J ends lost 3 bases and 6 bases, in that order; junction bases with no gene match: 5. The V gene's germline CDR1 is MNHEY and CDR2 SMNVEV (reference sequence). CDR3: CASSLGQGTNGYTF. The CDR3 nucleotides are TGTGCCAGCAGTTTGGGACAGGGTACGAATGGCTACACCTTC.

A few counts support this clonotype. This chain connects TRBV20-1 to TRBJ1-1; the D is unclear. Trimming took off 6 bases at V and 3 bases at J, with 14 bases between the two ends. From germline, CDR1 is DFQATT and CDR2 SNEGSKA (reference sequence). The CDR3 totals 13 residues. The CDR3 loop reads CSARRSWDTEAFF. Here the CDR3 DNA reads TGCAGTGCCAGACGGAGTTGGGACACTGAAGCTTTCTTT.

The J gene is TRBJ2-2, the V gene TRBV7-9; D assignment may be TRBD1 or TRBD2 (5 bases each). This CDR3 contains 14 residues. CDR1 is SEHNR, CDR2 FQNEAQ, per germline (reference sequence). Trimming took 7 bases from V and 6 from J, leaving 15 bases between them. CDR3 nucleotide sequence: TGTGCCAGCAACCTCCCGGGGCGGGCCGGGGAGCTGTTTTTT. Protein: CASNLPGRAGELFF.

V usage is TRBV6-1 and J usage is TRBJ2-2; D call uncertain. Trimming removed 4 bases at V and 10 bases at J, with 13 bases between. The CDR3 spans 13 residues. Germline V gene lookup returns CDR1 MNHNS and CDR2 SASEGT. The chain's CDR3 is CASSAIDTKELFF. In nucleotides, the CDR3 is TGTGCCAGCAGTGCCATAGACACGAAGGAGCTGTTTTTT.